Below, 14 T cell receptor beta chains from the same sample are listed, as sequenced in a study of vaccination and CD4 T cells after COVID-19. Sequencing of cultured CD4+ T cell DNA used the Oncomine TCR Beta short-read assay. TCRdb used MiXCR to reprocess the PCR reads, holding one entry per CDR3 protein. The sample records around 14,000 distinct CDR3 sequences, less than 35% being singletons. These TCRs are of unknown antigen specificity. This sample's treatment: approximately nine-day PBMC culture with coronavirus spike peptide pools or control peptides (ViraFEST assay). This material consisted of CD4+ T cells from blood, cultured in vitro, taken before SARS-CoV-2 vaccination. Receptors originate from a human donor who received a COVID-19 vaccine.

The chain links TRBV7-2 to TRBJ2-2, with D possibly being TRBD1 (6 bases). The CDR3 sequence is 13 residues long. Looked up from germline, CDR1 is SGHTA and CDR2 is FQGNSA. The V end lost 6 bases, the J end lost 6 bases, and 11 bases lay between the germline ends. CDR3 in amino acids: CASSFWGPGELFF. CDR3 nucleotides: TGTGCCAGCAGTTTTTGGGGGCCCGGGGAGCTGTTTTTT.

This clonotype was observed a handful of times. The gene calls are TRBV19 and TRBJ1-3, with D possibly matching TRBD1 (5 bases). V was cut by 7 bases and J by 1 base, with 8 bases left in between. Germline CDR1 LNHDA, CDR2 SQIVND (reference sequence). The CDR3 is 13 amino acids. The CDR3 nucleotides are TGTGCCAGTATCGGGACGTCTGGAAACACCATATATTTT. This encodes CASIGTSGNTIYF. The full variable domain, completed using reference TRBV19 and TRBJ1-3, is DGGITQSPKYLFRKEGQNVTLSCEQNLNHDAMYWYRQDPGQGLRLIYYSQIVNDFQKGDIAEGYSVSREKKESFPLTVTSAQKNPTAFYLCASIGTSGNTIYFGEGSWLTVV.

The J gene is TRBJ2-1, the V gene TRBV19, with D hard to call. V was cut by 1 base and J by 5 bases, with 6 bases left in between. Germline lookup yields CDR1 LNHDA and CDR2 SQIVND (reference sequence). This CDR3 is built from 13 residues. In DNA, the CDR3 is TGTGCCAGTAGTATAGGGGCTAACAATGAGCAGTTCTTC. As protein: CASSIGANNEQFF.

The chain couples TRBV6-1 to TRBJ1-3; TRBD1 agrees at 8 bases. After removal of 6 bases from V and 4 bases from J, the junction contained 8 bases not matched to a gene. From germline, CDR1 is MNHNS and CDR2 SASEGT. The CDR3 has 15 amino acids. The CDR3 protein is CASSKTGEGGNTIYF. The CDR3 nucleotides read TGTGCCAGCAGCAAGACAGGGGAGGGAGGAAACACCATATATTTT.

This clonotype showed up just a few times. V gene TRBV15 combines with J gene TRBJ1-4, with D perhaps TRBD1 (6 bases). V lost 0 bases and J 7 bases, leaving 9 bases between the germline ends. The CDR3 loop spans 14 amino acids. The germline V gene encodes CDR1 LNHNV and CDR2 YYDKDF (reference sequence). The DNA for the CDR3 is TGTGCCACCAGCAGAGAACAGGACAGTGAAAAACTGTTTTTT. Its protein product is CATSREQDSEKLFF.

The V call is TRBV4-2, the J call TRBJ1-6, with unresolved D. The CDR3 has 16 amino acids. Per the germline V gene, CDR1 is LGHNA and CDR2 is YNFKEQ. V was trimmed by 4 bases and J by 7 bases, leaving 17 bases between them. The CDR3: CASSPSGVLSNSPLHF. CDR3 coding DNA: TGTGCCAGCAGCCCCAGCGGGGTCCTCTCCAATTCACCCCTCCACTTT.

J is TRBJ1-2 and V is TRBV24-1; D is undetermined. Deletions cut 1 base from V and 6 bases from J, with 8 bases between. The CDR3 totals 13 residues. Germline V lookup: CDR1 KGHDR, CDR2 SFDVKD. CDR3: CATSDFEGHGYTF. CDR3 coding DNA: TGTGCCACCAGTGATTTTGAAGGCCATGGCTACACCTTC.

CDR3 coding DNA: TGTGCCAGCAGCCCGAGGACAGGGGGCTCCGTCCGCACTGAAGCTTTCTTT. The encoded protein is CASSPRTGGSVRTEAFF. The chain recombines TRBV7-9 with TRBJ1-1; TRBD1 matches 11 bases. The CDR3 totals 17 residues. The V and J ends lost 5 bases and 4 bases, in that order; junction bases with no gene match: 12. From germline, CDR1 is SEHNR and CDR2 FQNEAQ (reference sequence).

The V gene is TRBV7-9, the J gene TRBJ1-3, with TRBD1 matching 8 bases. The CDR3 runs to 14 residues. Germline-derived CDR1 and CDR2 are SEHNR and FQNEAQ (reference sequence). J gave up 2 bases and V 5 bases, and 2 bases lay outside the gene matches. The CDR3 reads CASSQDRAGNTIYF. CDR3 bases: TGTGCCAGCAGCCAGGACAGGGCTGGAAACACCATATATTTT.

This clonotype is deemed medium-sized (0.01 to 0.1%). CDR3 coding DNA: TGTGCCAGCAGCTTAGACGGGGGGCGAGGAGATACGCAGTATTTT. Translating gives CASSLDGGRGDTQYF. The chain links TRBV7-2 to TRBJ2-3; a possible D gene is TRBD2 (7 bases). Germline CDR1 and CDR2: SGHTA and FQGNSA. V lost 1 base and J lost 5, with 13 bases in between. This CDR3 is 15 amino acids long.

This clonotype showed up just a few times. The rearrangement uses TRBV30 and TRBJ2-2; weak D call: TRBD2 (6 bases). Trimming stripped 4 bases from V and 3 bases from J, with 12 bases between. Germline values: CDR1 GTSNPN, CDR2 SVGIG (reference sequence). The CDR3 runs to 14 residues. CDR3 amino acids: CAWKGSGYTGELFF. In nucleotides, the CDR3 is TGTGCCTGGAAGGGTAGCGGCTACACCGGGGAGCTGTTTTTT.

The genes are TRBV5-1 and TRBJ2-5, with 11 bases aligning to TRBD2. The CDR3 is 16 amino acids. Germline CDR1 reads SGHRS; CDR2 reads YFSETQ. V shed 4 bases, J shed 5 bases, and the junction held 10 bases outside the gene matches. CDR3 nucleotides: TGCGCCAGCAGCCTAGGTAGCGGGGGGGCTCGGGAGACCCAGTACTTC. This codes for CASSLGSGGARETQYF.

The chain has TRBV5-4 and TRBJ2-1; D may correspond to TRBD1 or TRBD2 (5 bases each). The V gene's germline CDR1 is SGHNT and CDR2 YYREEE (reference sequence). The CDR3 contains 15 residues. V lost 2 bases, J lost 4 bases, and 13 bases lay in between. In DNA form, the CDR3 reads TGTGCCAGCAGCTTCCGGGACGGAGCATACAATGAGCAGTTCTTC. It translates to CASSFRDGAYNEQFF.

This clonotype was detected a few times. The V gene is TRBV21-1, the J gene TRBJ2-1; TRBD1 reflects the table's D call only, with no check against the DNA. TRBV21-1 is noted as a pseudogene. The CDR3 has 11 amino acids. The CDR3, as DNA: TGTGCCAGCAGCAAGGACAGGGGACCGTTCTTC. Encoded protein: CASSKDRGPFF.